This T cell receptor beta chain was sequenced during a study of blood T cell repertoires in COVID-19. The age range of participants was about 18 to 89 years, with residence in about two dozen US areas. CDR1 is WNHNN and CDR2 is SYGVQD in the germline V gene (reference sequence). Between the trimmed V and J ends, which lost 9 bases and 7 bases, there was a span of 16 bases. The CDR3 sequence is 13 residues long. Under the authors' procedure: Reference gene primer amplification gave estimated nucleated cell counts. Sequenced by immunoSEQ multiplex PCR; TCRdb stores in-frame clones only, minus some. From that table come the V and J calls and clone size; the DNA was used to work out D and trimming. The sample has approximately 400,000 clones; roughly nine tenths are singletons.

Material for sequencing was PBMCs or T cells enriched from blood (not recorded which). This chain uses TRBV10-1 with TRBJ2-1, with D possibly matching TRBD2 (6 bases). The clonotype originates from a woman in her 40s who had been exposed to COVID-19. As DNA, the CDR3 is TGCGCCAGTAGTAGCGGATGGTTTAATGAGCAGTTCTTC. It codes for CASSSGWFNEQFF.